This entry concerns a single TCR beta chain. Data came from immunoSEQ multiplex PCR; TCRdb stores just in-frame clones and leaves some out. Of 95,000 to 150,000 clones in the sample, about 81% are singletons; the top ten hold 5% to 6.5%. Sample time point: blood 2 weeks post-SBRT. Treatment in this sample: 15 Gy SBRT to primary tumor, nephrectomy 4 weeks later. Serial blood draws occurred at baseline and 2 and 4 weeks post-SBRT. This CDR3 region has 13 residues. V lost 10 bases and J lost 0, with 9 bases in between. Germline V CDR1 and CDR2: LNHDA, SQIVND (reference sequence). This sample stems from a study of radiation and T cells in renal cell carcinoma.

This sample comprised blood, obtained from a patient whose treatment included radiotherapy and nephrectomy. The V and J genes are TRBV19 and TRBJ1-4; D uncertain. This clonotype was obtained from a man aged 45-60 years with renal cell carcinoma. The CDR3 nucleotides are TGTGCCAACTTCAAGTCAACTAATGAAAAACTGTTTTTT. Translated: CANFKSTNEKLFF.